This T cell receptor beta chain was found in a study of blood T cell repertoires in COVID-19. In the study overall: The analysed material was cDNA or gDNA that came from T cells, B-cell-depleted T cells, or PBMCs.

Per the study methods: Nucleated cell counts were estimated from reference gene primer amplification. Generated by immunoSEQ multiplex PCR, the TCRdb table keeps only in-frame clones and is missing some. The DNA gave D and trimming, while V, J and clone size come from that table. The sample includes under 95,000 clones, about 89% of them seen just once. Trimming left V 5 bases short and J 0 bases short, with 15 bases between. This CDR3 comprises 17 residues. Germline loops: CDR1 SGHRS, CDR2 YFSETQ. Enrolled during active infection, Seattle patients were then followed longitudinally. Material: peripheral blood. This receptor was obtained from a man aged 50 to 60 with COVID-19, enrolled during active disease. The J gene is TRBJ2-6, the V gene TRBV5-1, with a weak D call TRBD1 (5 bases). CDR3 sequence reads: CASRKRGFLSGANVLTF. For the CDR3, the DNA is TGCGCCAGCAGGAAAAGGGGATTCCTCTCTGGGGCCAACGTCCTGACTTTC.